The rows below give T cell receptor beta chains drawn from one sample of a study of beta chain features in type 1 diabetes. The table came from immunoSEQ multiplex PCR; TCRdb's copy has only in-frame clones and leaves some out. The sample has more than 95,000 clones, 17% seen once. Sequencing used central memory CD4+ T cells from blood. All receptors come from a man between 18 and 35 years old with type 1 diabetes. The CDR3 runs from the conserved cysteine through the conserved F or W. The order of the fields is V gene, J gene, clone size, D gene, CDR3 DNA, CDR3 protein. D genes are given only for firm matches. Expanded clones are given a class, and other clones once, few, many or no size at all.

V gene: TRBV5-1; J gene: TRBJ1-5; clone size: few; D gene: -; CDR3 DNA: TGCGCCAGCAGCTTAGAAGGGATCAATCAGCCCCAGCATTTT; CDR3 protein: CASSLEGINQPQHF
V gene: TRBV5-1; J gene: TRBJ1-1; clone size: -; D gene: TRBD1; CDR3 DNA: TGCGCCAGCAGCCAGCCGTACAGGGGAAAGAACACTGAAGCTTTCTTT; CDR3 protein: CASSQPYRGKNTEAFF
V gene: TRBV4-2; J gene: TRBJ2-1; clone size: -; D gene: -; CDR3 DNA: TGTGCCAGCAGCCAAGACGGGGTTCAGCCCTACAATGAGCAGTTCTTC; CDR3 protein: CASSQDGVQPYNEQFF
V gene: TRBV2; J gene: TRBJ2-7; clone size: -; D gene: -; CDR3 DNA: TGTGCCAGCACCGTAGGCTCCTACGAGCAGTACTTC; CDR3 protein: CASTVGSYEQYF
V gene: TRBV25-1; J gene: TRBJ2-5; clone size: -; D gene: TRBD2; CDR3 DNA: TGTGCCAGCAGTGGGGATAGCGGGGGCGCAGGGGAGACCCAGTACTTC; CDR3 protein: CASSGDSGGAGETQYF
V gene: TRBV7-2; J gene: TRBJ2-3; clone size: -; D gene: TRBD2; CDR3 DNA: TGTGCCAGCAGCTTAGTAGCCCGACTAGCCCCAGATACGCAGTATTTT; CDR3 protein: CASSLVARLAPDTQYF
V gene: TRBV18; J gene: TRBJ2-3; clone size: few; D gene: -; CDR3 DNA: TGTGCCAGCTCACCGGACTACAGGGTAACAGATACGCAGTATTTT; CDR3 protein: CASSPDYRVTDTQYF
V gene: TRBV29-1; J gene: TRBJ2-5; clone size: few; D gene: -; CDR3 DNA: TGCAGCGTTGTGGGGTCAGGGTGGGGAGAGACCCAGTACTTC; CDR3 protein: CSVVGSGWGETQYF
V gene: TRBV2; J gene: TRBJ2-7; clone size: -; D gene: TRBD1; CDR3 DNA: TGTGCCAGCAGTGAAGGGGACAGGAGCAACGAGCAGTACTTC; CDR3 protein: CASSEGDRSNEQYF
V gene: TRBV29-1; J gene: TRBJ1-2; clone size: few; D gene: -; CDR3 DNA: TGCAGCGTTGAAGGGGGATCTAACTATGGCTACACCTTC; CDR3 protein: CSVEGGSNYGYTF
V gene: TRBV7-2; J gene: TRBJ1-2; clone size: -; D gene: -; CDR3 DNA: TGTGCCAGCAGCTTATCGATGGCTCCAAGGGATGGCTACACCTTC; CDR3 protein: CASSLSMAPRDGYTF
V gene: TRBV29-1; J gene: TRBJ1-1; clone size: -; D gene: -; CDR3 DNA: TGCAGCGTTCAGTGGCTGGAGGGGACTGAAGCTTTCTTT; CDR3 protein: CSVQWLEGTEAFF
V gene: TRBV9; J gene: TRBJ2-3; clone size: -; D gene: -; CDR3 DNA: TGTGCCAGCAGCTCAAGCGACAGGTTTAGCACAGATACGCAGTATTTT; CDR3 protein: CASSSSDRFSTDTQYF
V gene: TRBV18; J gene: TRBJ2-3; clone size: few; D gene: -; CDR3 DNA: TGTGCCAGCTCACCGGGAAGCGATCGCACAGATACGCAGTATTTT; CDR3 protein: CASSPGSDRTDTQYF
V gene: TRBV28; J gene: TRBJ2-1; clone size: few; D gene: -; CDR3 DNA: TGTGCCAGCACATCTCCCGTGGACAATGAGCAGTTCTTC; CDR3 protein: CASTSPVDNEQFF
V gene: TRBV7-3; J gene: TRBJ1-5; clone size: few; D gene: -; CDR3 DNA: TGTGCCAGCAGCTTAGTGGGGGCTCAGCCCCAGCATTTT; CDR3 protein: CASSLVGAQPQHF
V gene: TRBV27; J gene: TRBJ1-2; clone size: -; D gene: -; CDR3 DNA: TGTGCCAGCAGTTTTCATGCCCGGGCTTATGGCTACACCTTC; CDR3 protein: CASSFHARAYGYTF
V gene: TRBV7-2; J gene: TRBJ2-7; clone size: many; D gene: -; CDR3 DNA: TGTGCCAGCAGCTTAGGCGGCAGAACCTCCTACGAGCAGTACTTC; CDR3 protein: CASSLGGRTSYEQYF
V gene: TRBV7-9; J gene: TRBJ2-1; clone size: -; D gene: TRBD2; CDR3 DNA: TGTGCCAGCAGCTTATTAGCGGGAGCTTACAATGAGCAGTTCTTC; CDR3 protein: CASSLLAGAYNEQFF
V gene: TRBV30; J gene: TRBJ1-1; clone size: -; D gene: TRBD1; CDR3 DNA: TGTGCCTATGACAGGGCGTCTTTCTTT; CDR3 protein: CAYDRASFF
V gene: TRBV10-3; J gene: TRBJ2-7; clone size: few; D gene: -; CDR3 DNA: TGTGCCATCAGTGACCCACTTATCAGCTCCTACGAGCAGTACTTC; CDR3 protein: CAISDPLISSYEQYF
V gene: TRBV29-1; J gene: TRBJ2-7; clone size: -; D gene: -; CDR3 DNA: TGCAGCGTTGAGGCACTAGACCGCGAGCAGTACTTC; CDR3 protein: CSVEALDREQYF
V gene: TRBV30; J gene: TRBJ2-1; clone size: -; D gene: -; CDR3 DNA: TGTGCCTGGGCGGACTTGGATGAGCAGTTCTTC; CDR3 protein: CAWADLDEQFF
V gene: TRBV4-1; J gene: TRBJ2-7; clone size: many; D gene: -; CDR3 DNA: TGCGCCAGCAGCCGAGAAACCGGGTCCTACGAGCAGTACTTC; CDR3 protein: CASSRETGSYEQYF
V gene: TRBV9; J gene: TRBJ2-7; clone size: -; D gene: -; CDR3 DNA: TGTGCCAGCAGCGGAGCGGTCAGCTCCTACGAGCAGTACTTC; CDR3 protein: CASSGAVSSYEQYF
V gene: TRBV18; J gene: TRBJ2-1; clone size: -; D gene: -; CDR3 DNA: TGTGCCAGCTCGCCCACAGGGAACAATGAGCAGTTCTTC; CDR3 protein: CASSPTGNNEQFF
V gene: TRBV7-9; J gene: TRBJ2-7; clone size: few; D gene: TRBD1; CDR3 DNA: TGTGCCAGCAGCCAGTGGTCCGGGACAGGGACCTCCTACGAGCAGTACTTC; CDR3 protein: CASSQWSGTGTSYEQYF
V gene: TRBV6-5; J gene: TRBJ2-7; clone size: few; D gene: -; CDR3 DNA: TGTGCCAGCAGTTACGGTGGGCAATCCTACGAGCAGTACTTC; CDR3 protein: CASSYGGQSYEQYF